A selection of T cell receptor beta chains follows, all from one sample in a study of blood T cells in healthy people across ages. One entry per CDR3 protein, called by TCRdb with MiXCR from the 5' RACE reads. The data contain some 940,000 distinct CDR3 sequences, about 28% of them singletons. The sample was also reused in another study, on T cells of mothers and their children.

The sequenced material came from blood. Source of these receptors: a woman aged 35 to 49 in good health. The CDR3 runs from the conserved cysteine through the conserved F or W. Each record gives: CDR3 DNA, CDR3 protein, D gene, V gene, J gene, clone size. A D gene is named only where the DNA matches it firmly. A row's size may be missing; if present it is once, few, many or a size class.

DNA: TGTGCCAGCAGCCACGGACAGTTTAGCAATCAGCCCCAGCATTTT; CDR3: CASSHGQFSNQPQHF; D: NA; V: TRBV7-2; J: TRBJ1-5; size: many
DNA: TGTGCCAGCAGTGACTTGTCAGGTAGAGGACGGTCGGAAGAGACCCAGTACTTC; CDR3: CASSDLSGRGRSEETQYF; D: NA; V: TRBV6-4; J: TRBJ2-5; size: NA
DNA: TGTGCCAGCCAAATCAGGAACGAGCAGTACTTC; CDR3: CASQIRNEQYF; D: NA; V: TRBV6-2/TRBV6-3; J: TRBJ2-7; size: many
DNA: TGCGCCAGCAGCTTGTTGGCCTCGGGAGCGGGCGAGCAGTACTTC; CDR3: CASSLLASGAGEQYF; D: NA; V: TRBV5-1; J: TRBJ2-7; size: many
DNA: TGTGCCAGCAGTGAAGTGAGCGGGGGCCGCACAGATACGCAGTATTTT; CDR3: CASSEVSGGRTDTQYF; D: TRBD2; V: TRBV6-1; J: TRBJ2-3; size: once
DNA: TGTGCCAGCAGCCCAGCCGGGACGGGGAAGGACCAGTACTTC; CDR3: CASSPAGTGKDQYF; D: NA; V: TRBV7-2; J: TRBJ2-5; size: NA
DNA: TGTGCCAGCTCACCCTCAGCGGGAACCTACGAGCAGTACTTC; CDR3: CASSPSAGTYEQYF; D: TRBD2; V: TRBV18; J: TRBJ2-7; size: NA
DNA: TGTGCCAGCAGGGGCGGATCCCGAAACGAGCAGTACTTC; CDR3: CASRGGSRNEQYF; D: NA; V: TRBV11-2; J: TRBJ2-7; size: NA
DNA: TGTGCCAGCAGCTTAGCCAGGGGGTATTGGGAGCAGTTCTTC; CDR3: CASSLARGYWEQFF; D: TRBD1; V: TRBV7-2; J: TRBJ2-1; size: NA
DNA: TGTGCCGGCAGCTTGAAGGGGGGCAAAAACATTCAGTACTTC; CDR3: CAGSLKGGKNIQYF; D: NA; V: TRBV7-2; J: TRBJ2-4; size: few
DNA: TGTGCCAGCAGCCCGGGACAGGGGGTGGGATACGAGCAGTACTTC; CDR3: CASSPGQGVGYEQYF; D: TRBD1; V: TRBV3-1; J: TRBJ2-7; size: many
DNA: TGCGCCAGCAGCCCCGGGGGGCCAGAGCTGTTTTTT; CDR3: CASSPGGPELFF; D: NA; V: TRBV4-1; J: TRBJ2-2; size: few
DNA: TGCAGCGTTGAAGGAACGGATTACACAGATACGCAGTATTTT; CDR3: CSVEGTDYTDTQYF; D: NA; V: TRBV29-1; J: TRBJ2-3; size: many
DNA: TGCAGTGGACAGGGGGCACGGAATTCACCCCTCCACTTT; CDR3: CSGQGARNSPLHF; D: TRBD1; V: TRBV20-1; J: TRBJ1-6; size: many
DNA: TGTGCCAGCAGCCTCGGGACAGGACCGCTCTATGGCTACACCTTC; CDR3: CASSLGTGPLYGYTF; D: TRBD1; V: TRBV7-2; J: TRBJ1-2; size: NA
DNA: TGTGCCAGTAGTTCGGGGCCGGGTTTCGAGCAGTACTTC; CDR3: CASSSGPGFEQYF; D: NA; V: TRBV27; J: TRBJ2-7; size: NA
DNA: TGCAGTGCTTGGAATTCGGCCTACGAGCAGTACTTC; CDR3: CSAWNSAYEQYF; D: NA; V: TRBV20-1; J: TRBJ2-7; size: few
DNA: TGTGCCAGCAGCTACCGGGACAGGGGTAACTATGGCTACACCTTC; CDR3: CASSYRDRGNYGYTF; D: TRBD1; V: TRBV5-6; J: TRBJ1-2; size: NA
DNA: TGTGCCAGCAGTTTAGGGGTTCGGGACCCACGTCGAGAGACCCAGTACTTC; CDR3: CASSLGVRDPRRETQYF; D: NA; V: TRBV27; J: TRBJ2-5; size: NA
DNA: TGTGCCAGCAGCTTAGGACAGGGAGGAGATACGCAGTATTTT; CDR3: CASSLGQGGDTQYF; D: TRBD1; V: TRBV5-5; J: TRBJ2-3; size: many
DNA: TGTGCCAGCAATTTTGGCACACGTACCCAATACTCCTACGAGCAGTACTTC; CDR3: CASNFGTRTQYSYEQYF; D: NA; V: TRBV12-3/TRBV12-4; J: TRBJ2-7; size: few
DNA: TGTGCCAGCAGCTTACAGCCGGGGGTCGGAACCAAAAACATTCAGTACTTC; CDR3: CASSLQPGVGTKNIQYF; D: NA; V: TRBV7-2; J: TRBJ2-4; size: NA
DNA: TGCAGTGCGGGGACAGGGGCCCCCGGAACGCAGTATTTT; CDR3: CSAGTGAPGTQYF; D: TRBD1; V: TRBV20-1; J: TRBJ2-3; size: many
DNA: TGTGCCATCAGCGCTCAGGGGGCGCTTAATTCACCCCTCCACTTT; CDR3: CAISAQGALNSPLHF; D: TRBD1; V: TRBV10-3; J: TRBJ1-6; size: many
DNA: TGTGCCAGCAGCTTTTACGGACTAGTGGAAGAGACCCAGTACTTC; CDR3: CASSFYGLVEETQYF; D: TRBD2; V: TRBV7-2; J: TRBJ2-5; size: NA
DNA: TGTGCCAGCAGTTTAATAGCGGGGGGGTTTGGGTCCTACAATGAGCAGTTCTTC; CDR3: CASSLIAGGFGSYNEQFF; D: TRBD2; V: TRBV27; J: TRBJ2-1; size: many
DNA: TGCGCCAGCAGCCAGGGGGTTAGGGACGAGCAGTACTTC; CDR3: CASSQGVRDEQYF; D: NA; V: TRBV4-1; J: TRBJ2-7; size: NA
DNA: TGTGCCAGCAGCCCCCTCACAGGTATCTCTGGGGCCAACGTCCTGACTTTC; CDR3: CASSPLTGISGANVLTF; D: NA; V: TRBV9; J: TRBJ2-6; size: many
DNA: TGCGCCAGCAGCCCCAGGGGCGCGAGCAAGCAGTACTTC; CDR3: CASSPRGASKQYF; D: NA; V: TRBV4-3; J: TRBJ2-7; size: many
DNA: TGTGCCAACAGTTTGTCCGGGTTATATGGCTACACCTTC; CDR3: CANSLSGLYGYTF; D: NA; V: TRBV28; J: TRBJ1-2; size: NA
DNA: TGTGCCAGCAGCGTAGGATATGGAGGCTACGAGCAGTACTTC; CDR3: CASSVGYGGYEQYF; D: NA; V: TRBV9; J: TRBJ2-7; size: NA
DNA: TGCGCCAGCAGCTTTCGTCCGGAGCGGGCAACACAAGAGACCCAGTACTTC; CDR3: CASSFRPERATQETQYF; D: NA; V: TRBV5-1; J: TRBJ2-5; size: once
DNA: TGCAGTGCTAGGGTCCCCCGCGGGGGTTTCTACGAGCAGTACTTC; CDR3: CSARVPRGGFYEQYF; D: TRBD2; V: TRBV20-1; J: TRBJ2-7; size: many
DNA: TGCGCCAGCAGCTCCGGACAGGGGACAATCGGGGGCTACACCTTC; CDR3: CASSSGQGTIGGYTF; D: TRBD1; V: TRBV5-1; J: TRBJ1-2; size: NA
DNA: TGTGCCAGCAGTTTAGGGGCCGTTCCGTGGCCCCAGCATTTT; CDR3: CASSLGAVPWPQHF; D: NA; V: TRBV28; J: TRBJ1-5; size: few
DNA: TGTGCCACCAGCAGAGTTGGTAGCGGAGGTCCGGGAGATACGCAGTATTTT; CDR3: CATSRVGSGGPGDTQYF; D: NA; V: TRBV15; J: TRBJ2-3; size: few
DNA: TGTGCCAGCAGGTACACGACAGCGAATGAGCAGTTCTTC; CDR3: CASRYTTANEQFF; D: NA; V: TRBV12-3/TRBV12-4; J: TRBJ2-1; size: many
DNA: TGTGCCAGCAGCTCAAGACAGGGAGCAATCGGCTACACCTTC; CDR3: CASSSRQGAIGYTF; D: TRBD1; V: TRBV7-8; J: TRBJ1-2; size: few
DNA: TGTGCCAGCAGCCCCCGGGACAAGTACAATGAGCAGTTCTTC; CDR3: CASSPRDKYNEQFF; D: NA; V: TRBV3-1; J: TRBJ2-1; size: NA
DNA: TGCAGTGCCCCCGGGACAGGGGACGAAAAACTGTTTTTT; CDR3: CSAPGTGDEKLFF; D: TRBD1; V: TRBV20-1; J: TRBJ1-4; size: NA
DNA: TGTGCCAGCAGCCTACACGGCGACAGCAACACTGAAGCTTTCTTT; CDR3: CASSLHGDSNTEAFF; D: NA; V: TRBV11-1; J: TRBJ1-1; size: NA
DNA: TGTGCCAGCAGTTTTTCGCCAGGGGAGCGTGGCTACACCTTC; CDR3: CASSFSPGERGYTF; D: NA; V: TRBV28; J: TRBJ1-2; size: many
DNA: TGTGCCGCCCGAGGACGCAACTCTGGGGCCAACGTCCGGACTTTC; CDR3: CAARGRNSGANVRTF; D: NA; V: TRBV28; J: TRBJ2-6; size: NA
DNA: TGCGCCAGCAGCTTGACTAGCGGGGGGGTACAAGAGACCCAGTACTTC; CDR3: CASSLTSGGVQETQYF; D: TRBD2; V: TRBV5-1; J: TRBJ2-5; size: few
DNA: TGTGCCAGCAGTCCAACCATTAACACTGAAGCTTTCTTT; CDR3: CASSPTINTEAFF; D: NA; V: TRBV12-3/TRBV12-4; J: TRBJ1-1; size: NA
DNA: TGCGCCAGCAGCCTTGGGACAGGGGGAGATACGCAGTATTTT; CDR3: CASSLGTGGDTQYF; D: TRBD1; V: TRBV5-1; J: TRBJ2-3; size: many
DNA: TGTGCCAGCAGTTACACCGATACCACCTTACAAGACGAGCAGTACTTC; CDR3: CASSYTDTTLQDEQYF; D: NA; V: TRBV6-2/TRBV6-3; J: TRBJ2-7; size: NA